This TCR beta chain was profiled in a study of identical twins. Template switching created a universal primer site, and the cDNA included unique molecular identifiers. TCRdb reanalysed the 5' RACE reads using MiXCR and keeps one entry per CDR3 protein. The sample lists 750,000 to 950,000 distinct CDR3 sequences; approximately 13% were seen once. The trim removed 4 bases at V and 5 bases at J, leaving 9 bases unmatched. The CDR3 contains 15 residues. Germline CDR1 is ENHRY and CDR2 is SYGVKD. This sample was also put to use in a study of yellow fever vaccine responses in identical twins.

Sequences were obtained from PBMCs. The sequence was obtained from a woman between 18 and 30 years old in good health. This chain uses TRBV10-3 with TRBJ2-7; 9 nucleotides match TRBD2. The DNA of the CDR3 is TGTGCCATCAGTGGCGGGAGGGCCGGGGTTAACGAGCAGTACTTC. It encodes CAISGGRAGVNEQYF.